The clone carrying this TCR beta chain was observed a handful of times. Its cognate antigen is unknown. TCRdb re-analysed the RT-PCR reads in MiXCR, keeping a single row per CDR3 protein. The sample contains around 500,000 distinct CDR3 sequences, approximately 9.9% of which appear only once. This record comes from a study of response to subunit inactivated influenza vaccine. This CDR3 spans 15 amino acids. Losses at the gene ends were 0 bases for V and 5 bases for J; bases not matched to a gene: 6. CDR1 is DFQATT, CDR2 SNEGSKA, per germline (reference sequence). Study conclusions and caveats: It was suggested by the authors that few new T cells are recruited by each seasonal influenza vaccination.

The clonotype originates from a man aged 45 to 65 who received an inactivated influenza vaccine. The chain has TRBV20-1 and TRBJ2-5, with TRBD2 matching over 10 bases. Specimen: PBMCs from blood, collected roughly 6 weeks after vaccination. CDR3 protein: CSAREGAGGVETQYF. The CDR3 region has the DNA TGCAGTGCTAGAGAGGGAGCGGGGGGGGTTGAGACCCAGTACTTC.